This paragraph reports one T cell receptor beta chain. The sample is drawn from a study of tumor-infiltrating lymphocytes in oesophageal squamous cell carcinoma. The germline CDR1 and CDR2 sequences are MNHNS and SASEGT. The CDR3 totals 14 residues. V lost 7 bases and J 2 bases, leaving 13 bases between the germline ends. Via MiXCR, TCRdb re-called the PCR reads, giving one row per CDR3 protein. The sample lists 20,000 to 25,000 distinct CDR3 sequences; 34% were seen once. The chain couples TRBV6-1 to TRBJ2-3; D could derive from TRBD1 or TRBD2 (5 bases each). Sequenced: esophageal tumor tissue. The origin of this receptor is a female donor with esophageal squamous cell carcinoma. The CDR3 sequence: CASMSLGTTDTQYF. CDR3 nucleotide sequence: TGTGCCAGCATGAGTCTAGGGACCACAGATACGCAGTATTTT.